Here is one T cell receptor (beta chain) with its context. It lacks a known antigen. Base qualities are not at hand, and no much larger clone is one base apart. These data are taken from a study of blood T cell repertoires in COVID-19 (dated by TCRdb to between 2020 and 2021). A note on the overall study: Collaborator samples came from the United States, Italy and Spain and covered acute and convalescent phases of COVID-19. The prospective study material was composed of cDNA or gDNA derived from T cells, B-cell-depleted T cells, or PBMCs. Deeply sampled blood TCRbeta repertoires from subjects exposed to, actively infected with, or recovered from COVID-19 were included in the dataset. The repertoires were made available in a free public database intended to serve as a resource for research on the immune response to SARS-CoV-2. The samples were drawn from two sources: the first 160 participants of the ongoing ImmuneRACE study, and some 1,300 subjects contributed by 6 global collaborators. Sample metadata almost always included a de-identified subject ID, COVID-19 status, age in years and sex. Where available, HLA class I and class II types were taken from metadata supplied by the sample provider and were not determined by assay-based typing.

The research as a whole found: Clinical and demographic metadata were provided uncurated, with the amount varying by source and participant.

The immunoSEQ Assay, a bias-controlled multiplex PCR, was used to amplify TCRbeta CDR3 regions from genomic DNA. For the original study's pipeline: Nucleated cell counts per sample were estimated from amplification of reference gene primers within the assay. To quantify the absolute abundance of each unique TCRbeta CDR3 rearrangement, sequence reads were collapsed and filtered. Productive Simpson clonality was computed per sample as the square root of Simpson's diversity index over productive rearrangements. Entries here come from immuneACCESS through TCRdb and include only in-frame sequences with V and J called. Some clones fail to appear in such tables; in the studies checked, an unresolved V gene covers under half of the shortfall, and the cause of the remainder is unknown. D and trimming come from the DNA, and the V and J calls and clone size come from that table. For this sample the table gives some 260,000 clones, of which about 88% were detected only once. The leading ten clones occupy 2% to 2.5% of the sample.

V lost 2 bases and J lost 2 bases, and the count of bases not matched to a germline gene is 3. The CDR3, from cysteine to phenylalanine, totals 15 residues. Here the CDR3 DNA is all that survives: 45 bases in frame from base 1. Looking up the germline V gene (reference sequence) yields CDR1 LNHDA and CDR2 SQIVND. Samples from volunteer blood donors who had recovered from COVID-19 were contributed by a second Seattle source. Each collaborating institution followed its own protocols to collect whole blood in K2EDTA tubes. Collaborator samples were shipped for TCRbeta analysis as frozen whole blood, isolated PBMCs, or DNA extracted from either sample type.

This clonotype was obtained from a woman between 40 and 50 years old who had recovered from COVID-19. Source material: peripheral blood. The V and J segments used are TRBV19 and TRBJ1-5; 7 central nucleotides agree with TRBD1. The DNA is TGTGCCAGTAGTATAATCAGGGGGGGCAATCAGCCCCAGCATTTT. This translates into CASSIIRGGNQPQHF.